Shown below are 17 T cell receptor beta chains from a single sample sequenced in a study of T cell repertoires in cytomegalovirus infection. These TCRs' antigens remain unknown. TCRdb analysed the reads with MiXCR anew, one entry per CDR3 protein. The sample has 800,000 to 950,000 distinct CDR3 sequences, approximately 32% seen once. The material was cultured CD8+ T cells from PBMCs, obtained from culture after CMV antigen stimulation. These receptors all come from a human donor in good health (CMV status not recorded). Some clones in this sample may be carry-over from other donors' samples.

This sequence joins TRBV19 and TRBJ2-1; 13 nucleotides line up with TRBD2. This CDR3 is 15 amino acids long. CDR1 is LNHDA and CDR2 is SQIVND in the germline V gene (reference sequence). J lost 7 bases, V lost 6 bases, and 6 bases had no gene match. CDR3 loop: CASRPTSGRLNEQFF. Here the CDR3 DNA reads TGTGCCAGTAGACCGACTAGCGGGAGGCTAAATGAGCAGTTCTTC.

V is TRBV18 and J is TRBJ2-3; 7 bases map to TRBD2. With V trimmed by 3 bases and J by 13 bases, 19 bases remained unmatched. CDR3 length: 16 residues. Looked up from germline, CDR1 is KGHSH and CDR2 is LQKENI. Here the CDR3 DNA reads TGTGCCAGCTCACCTCCGGGACTACCGAACCCACTGCTGGAGTATTTT. Protein sequence: CASSPPGLPNPLLEYF.

The chain links TRBV4-3 to TRBJ2-3, with 8 bases identical to TRBD2. CDR1 and CDR2 from the germline V gene are LGHNA and YSLEER. With 4 bases clipped from V and 1 base from J, the junction kept 10 bases outside the gene matches. The CDR3 runs to 17 residues. CDR3 amino acids: CASSLSLETSGTDTQYF. The DNA of the CDR3 is TGCGCCAGCAGCCTTTCATTGGAGACTAGCGGCACAGATACGCAGTATTTT.

This clonotype occurred many times. A much larger clonotype is one base distant, so this may be a read error. In DNA form, the CDR3 reads TGTGCCAGCAGCTTTACAGGGTCCTACAATGAGCAGTTCTTC. Its protein product is CASSFTGSYNEQFF. The chain employs TRBV7-9 and TRBJ2-1, with D possibly matching TRBD1 (6 bases). The germline V gene encodes CDR1 SEHNR and CDR2 FQNEAQ (reference sequence). The CDR3 runs 14 residues. Trimming cost V 3 bases and J 1 base, with 7 bases left between them.

Many counts were recorded for this clonotype. The chain joins TRBV7-6 to TRBJ2-1; D perhaps matches TRBD2 (6 bases). Germline CDR1 and CDR2: SGHVS and FNYEAQ. This CDR3 has 13 residues. Trimming left V 3 bases short and J 6 bases short, with 9 bases between. CDR3 loop: CASSFLTSNEQFF. CDR3 nucleotide sequence: TGTGCCAGCAGCTTCCTGACTAGCAATGAGCAGTTCTTC. Together with reference TRBV7-6 and TRBJ2-1, the CDR3 gives the full variable domain: GAGVSQSPRYKVTKRGQDVALRCDPISGHVSLYWYRQALGQGPEFLTYFNYEAQQDKSGLPNDRFSAERPEGSISTLTIQRTEQRDSAMYRCASSFLTSNEQFFGPGTRLTVL.

This clonotype was found a few times. The genes are TRBV5-6 and TRBJ2-1, with 10 nucleotides matching TRBD2. The CDR3 is 16 amino acids. With 4 bases clipped from V and 8 bases from J, the junction kept 12 bases outside the gene matches. The germline gives CDR1 SGHDT, CDR2 YYEEEE. The CDR3 loop reads CASSQKRGGPGDEQFF. In DNA form, the CDR3 reads TGTGCCAGCAGCCAGAAGCGGGGGGGCCCTGGAGATGAGCAGTTCTTC.

This clonotype showed up just a few times. This chain joins TRBV7-6 and TRBJ2-7; the match to TRBD1 covers 9 bases. The ends lost 1 base at V and 3 bases at J; junction bases unmatched: 7. Germline CDR1 reads SGHVS; CDR2 reads FNYEAQ. This CDR3 is built from 16 residues. CDR3 protein: CASSLDGGQGVYEQYF. The CDR3, as DNA: TGTGCCAGCAGCTTAGATGGGGGACAGGGAGTCTACGAGCAGTACTTC. Variable domain in full (rest from reference TRBV7-6 and TRBJ2-7): GAGVSQSPRYKVTKRGQDVALRCDPISGHVSLYWYRQALGQGPEFLTYFNYEAQQDKSGLPNDRFSAERPEGSISTLTIQRTEQRDSAMYRCASSLDGGQGVYEQYFGPGTRLTVT.

This clonotype was found many times. The CDR3 region is CASSWGTGSTDTQYF. CDR3 DNA: TGTGCCAGCAGCTGGGGGACGGGTAGCACAGATACGCAGTATTTT. The chain links TRBV7-8 to TRBJ2-3; D is tentatively TRBD1 or TRBD2 (5 bases each). The V gene lost 4 bases and the J gene lost 0 bases, with 11 bases spanning the gap. The CDR3 length is 15 residues. Germline-derived CDR1 and CDR2 are SGHVS and FQNEAQ.

Many counts were recorded for this clonotype. The V call is TRBV7-6, the J call TRBJ2-1; the D is unclear. Germline values: CDR1 SGHVS, CDR2 FNYEAQ. Trimming removed 0 bases from V and 0 bases from J, with 9 bases in between. The CDR3 is 16 amino acids. CDR3 nucleotides: TGTGCCAGCAGCTTAGCGCAGGCTAGCTCCTACAATGAGCAGTTCTTC. It codes for CASSLAQASSYNEQFF.

V and J are TRBV3-1 and TRBJ2-7; D unclear. The germline gives CDR1 LGHDT, CDR2 YNNKEL (reference sequence). V dropped 0 bases and J dropped 7 bases, with 13 bases sitting between them. CDR3 length: 14 amino acids. This CDR3 reads CASSQELNYWEQYF. The DNA for the CDR3 is TGTGCCAGCAGCCAAGAATTAAACTATTGGGAGCAGTACTTC.

This clonotype was seen a few times. This sequence joins TRBV18 and TRBJ1-5, with 10 nucleotides matching TRBD1. V gave up 4 bases and J gave up 10 bases; unmatched junction bases: 4. CDR3 length equals 13 residues. Germline lookup yields CDR1 KGHSH and CDR2 LQKENI. CDR3: CASSLTGGEPQHF. The CDR3 nucleotides are TGTGCCAGCTCACTGACAGGGGGCGAACCCCAGCATTTT.

A note on this clonotype: The junction differs from germline at one of its ends, possibly a read error. The chain combines TRBV29-1 with TRBJ2-1; D might be TRBD1 or TRBD2, each matching 5 bases. The CDR3 is made up of 16 amino acids. CDR1 and CDR2 (germline): SQVTM, ANQGSEA. As DNA, the CDR3 is TGCGGCGTTGGGGGTGGGTTAAAGATTTCCTACAATGAGCAGTTCTTC. Protein: CGVGGGLKISYNEQFF.

Worth noting for this clonotype: The junction differs from germline at one of its ends, possibly a read error. The genes are TRBV9 and TRBJ2-6; the D gene is possibly TRBD2 (8 bases). Germline-derived CDR1 and CDR2 are SGDLS and YYNGEE. The CDR3 totals 18 residues. CDR3 DNA: TGTGCCAGCAGCGTAGAGAGGACAGGACTAGCTGGGGCCAACGTTCTGACTTTC. Protein sequence: CASSVERTGLAGANVLTF.

The chain uses TRBV29-1 and TRBJ2-7, with D perhaps being TRBD1 or TRBD2 (5 bases each). This CDR3 contains 13 residues. V was pared by 3 bases and J by 2 bases, with 11 bases between. From germline, CDR1 is SQVTM and CDR2 ANQGSEA. The CDR3 spells CSVDLGTAYEQYF. The CDR3 DNA sequence: TGCAGCGTTGATCTCGGGACGGCCTACGAGCAGTACTTC.

The sample holds many counts of this clonotype. The chain uses TRBV7-2 and TRBJ1-1; 7 nucleotides align to TRBD1. CDR1 and CDR2 from the germline V gene are SGHTA and FQGNSA. J gave up 0 bases and V 1 base, and 11 bases lay outside the gene matches. The CDR3 has 18 amino acids. The CDR3, as DNA: TGTGCCAGCAGCTTAGAAACCAGACAGGGTAGAATGAACACTGAAGCTTTCTTT. This gives the protein CASSLETRQGRMNTEAFF.

J is TRBJ2-1 and V is TRBV15, with 10 bases that match TRBD1. V gave up 1 base and J gave up 8 bases; unmatched junction bases: 2. The CDR3 has 14 amino acids. Germline CDR1 LNHNV, CDR2 YYDKDF (reference sequence). CDR3 bases: TGTGCCACCAGCAGAGTCGGGACAGGGGATGAGCAGTTCTTC. This codes for CATSRVGTGDEQFF.

This clonotype has a handful of counts. V and J are TRBV9 and TRBJ2-1; 7 bases map to TRBD2. Trimming cost V 0 bases and J 0 bases; bases outside gene matches: 3. This CDR3 comprises 16 residues. The germline V gene encodes CDR1 SGDLS and CDR2 YYNGEE. The CDR3 nucleotides are TGTGCCAGCAGCGTAGAACGGGGGGTCTCCTACAATGAGCAGTTCTTC. Translated, it gives CASSVERGVSYNEQFF.